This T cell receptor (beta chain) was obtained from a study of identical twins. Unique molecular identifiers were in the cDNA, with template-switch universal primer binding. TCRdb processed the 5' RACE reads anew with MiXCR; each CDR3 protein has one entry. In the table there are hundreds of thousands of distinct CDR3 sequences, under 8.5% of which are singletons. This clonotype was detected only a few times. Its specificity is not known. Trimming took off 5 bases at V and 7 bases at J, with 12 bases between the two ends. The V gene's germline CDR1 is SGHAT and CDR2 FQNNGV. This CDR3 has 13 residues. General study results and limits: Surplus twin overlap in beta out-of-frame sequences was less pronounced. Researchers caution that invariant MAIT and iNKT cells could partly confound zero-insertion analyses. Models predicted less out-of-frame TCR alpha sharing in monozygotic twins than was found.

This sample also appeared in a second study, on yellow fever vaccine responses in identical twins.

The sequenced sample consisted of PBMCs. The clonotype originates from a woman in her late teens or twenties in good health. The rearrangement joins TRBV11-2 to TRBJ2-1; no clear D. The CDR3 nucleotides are TGTGCCAGCAGCACCCGGGTTGCGAATGAGCAGTTCTTC. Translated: CASSTRVANEQFF.